This T cell receptor (beta chain) was recorded in a study of T cell responses to AZD1222 COVID-19 vaccine. Study observations and caveats: Seropositive at baseline were only a handful of AZD1222 recipients. CD4 TCRs covered the whole spike, strongest at regions 160-218 and 743-854.

Germline V lookup: CDR1 MGHRA, CDR2 YSYEKL. This CDR3 is 16 amino acids long. Trimming took 3 bases from V and 2 from J, leaving 11 bases between them. Details on this clone: Its specificity is not known.

Here immunoSEQ multiplex PCR was the method, and the copy in TCRdb shows in-frame clones only, minus some. This sample has around 130,000 clones, with 88% found just once. This chain links TRBV4-1 with TRBJ1-6; D is unresolved. This clonotype originated in an adult in good health. The starting material was peripheral blood, obtained on day 0 of MenACWY control vaccination. The CDR3 here is CASSHPAAAYNSPLHF. The CDR3 DNA reads as TGCGCCAGCAGCCACCCTGCGGCTGCCTATAATTCACCCCTCCACTTT.